This TCR beta chain was identified in a study of T cell responses to AZD1222 COVID-19 vaccine. Study outcomes and limitations: Scientists sampled the repertoires only once the peak T cell response had passed.

As to this clone: What it recognizes is unknown.

Profiling relied on immunoSEQ multiplex PCR, and the TCRdb table lists in-frame clones only, not all of them. Found here are around 160,000 clones, about 95% of them singletons; the top ten hold approximately 0.64%. The source material was peripheral blood, sampled on day 0 of AZD1222 vaccination. The TCR originated in an adult in good health.

The CDR3 spells CASTPNVAGRRGEQFF. For the CDR3, the DNA is TGTGCCAGCACCCCGAATGTGGCGGGCCGCCGAGGTGAGCAGTTCTTC. The chain links TRBV9 to TRBJ2-1; a possible D gene is TRBD2 (5 bases). V shed 6 bases and J shed 9 bases, with 25 bases lying between them. Germline values: CDR1 SGDLS, CDR2 YYNGEE. This CDR3 has 16 residues.